This T cell receptor beta chain was captured in a study of human T cells and chemical hapten exposure. Study background: Upper-back patch tests with 0.01% DPC were read at 6 days. Alopecia areata, totalis or universalis was found in mostly female patients.

The time point here: patch test 2, 6 weeks after DPC sensitization. Treatment defined: therapeutic diphenylcyclopropenone sensitization with weekly scalp DPC. Deletions cut 0 bases from V and 8 bases from J, with 16 bases between. Germline values: CDR1 LGHDT, CDR2 YNNKEL (reference sequence). The CDR3 has 16 residues. The table lists this clonotype with a few counts. From the RACE reads, TCRdb called clonotypes with MiXCR, one entry per CDR3 protein. The data show about 69,000 distinct CDR3 sequences, about a tenth seen once. The source was whole blood, collected in connection with sensitization to the hapten diphenylcyclopropenone (DPC). The V and J genes are TRBV3-1 and TRBJ2-2; TRBD2 might be the D (5 bases). This receptor was taken from a woman in her forties or fifties with alopecia areata. Some clones in this sample may be carry-over from other donors' samples. The CDR3, as DNA: TGTGCCAGCAGCCAAGATTCCAGAACTAGAGGAGGGGAGCTGTTTTTT. Protein sequence: CASSQDSRTRGGELFF. Using reference TRBV3-1 and TRBJ2-2 for the parts outside the CDR3, the full variable domain is DTAVSQTPKYLVTQMGNDKSIKCEQNLGHDTMYWYKQDSKKFLKIMFSYNNKELIINETVPNRFSPKSPDKAHLNLHINSLELGDSAVYFCASSQDSRTRGGELFFGEGSRLTVL.